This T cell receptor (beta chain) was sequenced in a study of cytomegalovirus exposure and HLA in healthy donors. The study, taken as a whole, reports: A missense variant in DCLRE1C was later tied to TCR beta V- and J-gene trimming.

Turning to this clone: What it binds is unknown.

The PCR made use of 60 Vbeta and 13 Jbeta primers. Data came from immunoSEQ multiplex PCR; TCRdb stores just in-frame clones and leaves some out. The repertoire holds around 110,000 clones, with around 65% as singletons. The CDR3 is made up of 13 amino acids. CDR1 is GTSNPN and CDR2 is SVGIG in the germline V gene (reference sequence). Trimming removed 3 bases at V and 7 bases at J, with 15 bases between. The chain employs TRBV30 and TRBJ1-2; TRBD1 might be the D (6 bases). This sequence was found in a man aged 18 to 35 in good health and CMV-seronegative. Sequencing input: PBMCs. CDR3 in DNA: TGTGCCTGGAGCGCAGGGGCCCCTCGTGGCTACACCTTC. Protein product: CAWSAGAPRGYTF.